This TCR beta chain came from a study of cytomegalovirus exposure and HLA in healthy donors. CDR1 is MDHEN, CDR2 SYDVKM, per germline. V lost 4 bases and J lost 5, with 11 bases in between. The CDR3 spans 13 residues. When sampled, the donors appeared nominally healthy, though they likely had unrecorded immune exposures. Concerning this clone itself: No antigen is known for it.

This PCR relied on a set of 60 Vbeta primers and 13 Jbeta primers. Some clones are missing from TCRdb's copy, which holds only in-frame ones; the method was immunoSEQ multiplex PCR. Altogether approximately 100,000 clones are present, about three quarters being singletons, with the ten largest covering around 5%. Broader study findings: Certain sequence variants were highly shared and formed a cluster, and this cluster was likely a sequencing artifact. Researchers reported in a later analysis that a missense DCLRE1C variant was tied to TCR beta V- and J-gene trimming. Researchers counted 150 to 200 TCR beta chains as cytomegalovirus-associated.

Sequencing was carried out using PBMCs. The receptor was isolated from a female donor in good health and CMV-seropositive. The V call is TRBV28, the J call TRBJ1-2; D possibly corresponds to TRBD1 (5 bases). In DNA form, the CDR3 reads TGTGCCAGCAGTTCCTCACGGGGGTATGGCTACACCTTC. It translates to CASSSSRGYGYTF.